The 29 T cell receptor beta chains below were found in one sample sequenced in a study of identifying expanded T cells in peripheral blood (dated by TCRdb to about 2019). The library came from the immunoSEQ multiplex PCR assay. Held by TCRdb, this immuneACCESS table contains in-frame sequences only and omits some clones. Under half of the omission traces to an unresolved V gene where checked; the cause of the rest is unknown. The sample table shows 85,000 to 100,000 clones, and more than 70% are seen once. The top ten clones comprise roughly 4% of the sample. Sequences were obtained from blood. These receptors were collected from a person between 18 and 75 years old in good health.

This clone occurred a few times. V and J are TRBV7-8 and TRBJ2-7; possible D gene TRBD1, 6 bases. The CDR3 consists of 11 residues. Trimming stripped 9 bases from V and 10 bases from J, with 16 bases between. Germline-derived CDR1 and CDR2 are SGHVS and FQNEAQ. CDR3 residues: CASSGTRNQYF. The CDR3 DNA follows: TGTGCCAGTTCCGGGACACGGAATCAGTACTTC. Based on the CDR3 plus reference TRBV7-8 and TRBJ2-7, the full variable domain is GAGVSQSPRYKVAKRGQDVALRCDPISGHVSLFWYQQALGQGPEFLTYFQNEAQLDKSGLPSDRFFAERPEGSVSTLKIQRTQQEDSAVYLCASSGTRNQYFGPGTRLTVT.

This chain's CDR3 is CAWSLQSQETQYF. The CDR3 nucleotides are TGTGCCTGGAGTCTACAGAGTCAAGAGACCCAGTACTTC. V gene TRBV30 combines with J gene TRBJ2-5, with D hard to call. The CDR3 runs to 13 residues. Germline CDR1 reads GTSNPN; CDR2 reads SVGIG (reference sequence). V lost 2 bases and J 2 bases, leaving 9 bases between the germline ends. Based on the CDR3 plus reference TRBV30 and TRBJ2-5, the full variable domain is SQTIHQWPATLVQPVGSPLSLECTVEGTSNPNLYWYRQAAGRGLQLLFYSVGIGQISSEVPQNLSASRPQDRQFILSSKKLLLSDSGFYLCAWSLQSQETQYFGPGTRLLVL.

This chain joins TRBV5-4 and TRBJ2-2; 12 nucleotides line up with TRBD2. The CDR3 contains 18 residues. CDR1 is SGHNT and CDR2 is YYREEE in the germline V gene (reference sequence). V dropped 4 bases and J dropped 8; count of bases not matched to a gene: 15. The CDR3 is CASSRTSGASTDPGELFF. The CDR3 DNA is TGTGCCAGCAGCCGGACTAGCGGGGCCAGTACCGACCCGGGGGAGCTGTTTTTT.

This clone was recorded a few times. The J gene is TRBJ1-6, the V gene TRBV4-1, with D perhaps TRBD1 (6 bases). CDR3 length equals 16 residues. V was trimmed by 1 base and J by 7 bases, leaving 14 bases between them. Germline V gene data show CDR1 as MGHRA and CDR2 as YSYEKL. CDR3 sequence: CASSQVPPQGNSPLHF. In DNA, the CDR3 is TGCGCCAGCAGCCAAGTCCCACCGCAGGGGAATTCACCCCTCCACTTT.

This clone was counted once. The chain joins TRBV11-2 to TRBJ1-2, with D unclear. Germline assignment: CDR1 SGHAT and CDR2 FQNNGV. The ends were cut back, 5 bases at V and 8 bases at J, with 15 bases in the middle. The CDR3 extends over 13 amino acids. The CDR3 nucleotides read TGTGCCAGCAGCCCCGGACCTTCTTGGGGCTACACCTTC. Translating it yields CASSPGPSWGYTF.

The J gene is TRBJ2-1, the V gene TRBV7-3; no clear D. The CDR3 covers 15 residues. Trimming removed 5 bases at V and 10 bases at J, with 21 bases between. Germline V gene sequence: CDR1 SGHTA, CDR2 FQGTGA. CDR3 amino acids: CASSQAQDRSMEQFF. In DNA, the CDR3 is TGTGCCAGCAGCCAAGCTCAGGATAGGTCAATGGAGCAGTTCTTC. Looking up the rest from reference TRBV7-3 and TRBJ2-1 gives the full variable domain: GAGVSQTPSNKVTEKGKYVELRCDPISGHTALYWYRQSLGQGPEFLIYFQGTGAADDSGLPNDRFFAVRPEGSVSTLKIQRTERGDSAVYLCASSQAQDRSMEQFFGPGTRLTVL.

This chain's CDR3 is CASSLEDTQYF. The CDR3 DNA follows: TGTGCCAGCAGTCTTGAAGATACGCAGTATTTT. The V call is TRBV2, the J call TRBJ2-3; D not resolved. V shed 5 bases and J shed 5 bases, with 5 bases lying between them. Per germline, CDR1 SNHLY and CDR2 FYNNEI. This CDR3 comprises 11 residues.

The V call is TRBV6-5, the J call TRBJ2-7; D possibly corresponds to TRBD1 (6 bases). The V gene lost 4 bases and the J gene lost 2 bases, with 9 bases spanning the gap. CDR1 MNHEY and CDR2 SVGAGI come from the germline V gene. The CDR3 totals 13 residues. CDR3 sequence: CASSSRDTYEQYF. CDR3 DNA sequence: TGTGCCAGCAGTTCTAGGGACACCTACGAGCAGTACTTC.

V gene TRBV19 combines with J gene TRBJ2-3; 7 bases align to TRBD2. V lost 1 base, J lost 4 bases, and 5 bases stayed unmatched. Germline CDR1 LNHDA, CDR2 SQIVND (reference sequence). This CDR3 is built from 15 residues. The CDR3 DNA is TGTGCCAGTAGTATAGGGAGCGGGACCGCAGATACGCAGTATTTT. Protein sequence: CASSIGSGTADTQYF. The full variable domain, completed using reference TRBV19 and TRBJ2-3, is DGGITQSPKYLFRKEGQNVTLSCEQNLNHDAMYWYRQDPGQGLRLIYYSQIVNDFQKGDIAEGYSVSREKKESFPLTVTSAQKNPTAFYLCASSIGSGTADTQYFGPGTRLTVL.

CDR3 coding DNA: TGTGCCAGCAGTTTATCCTTTTCATCTAATGAAAAACTGTTTTTT. Encoded protein: CASSLSFSSNEKLFF. The chain has TRBV27 and TRBJ1-4; no reliable D call. CDR3 size: 15 residues. V was shortened by 0 bases and J by 3 bases, with 8 bases between the two germline ends. Germline CDR1 MNHEY, CDR2 SMNVEV (reference sequence).

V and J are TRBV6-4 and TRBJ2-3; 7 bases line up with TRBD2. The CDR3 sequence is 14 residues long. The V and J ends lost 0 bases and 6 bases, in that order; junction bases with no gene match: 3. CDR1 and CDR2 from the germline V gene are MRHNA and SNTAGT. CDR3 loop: CASSDSAGVDTQYF. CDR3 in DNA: TGTGCCAGCAGTGACTCTGCGGGAGTCGATACGCAGTATTTT.

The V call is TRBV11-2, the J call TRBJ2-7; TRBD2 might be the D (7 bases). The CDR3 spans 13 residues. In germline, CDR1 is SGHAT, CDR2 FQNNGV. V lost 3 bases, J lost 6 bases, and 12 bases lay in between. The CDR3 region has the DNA TGTGCCAGCAGCTTCGGGGGGCTGGGCGAGCAGTACTTC. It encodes CASSFGGLGEQYF.

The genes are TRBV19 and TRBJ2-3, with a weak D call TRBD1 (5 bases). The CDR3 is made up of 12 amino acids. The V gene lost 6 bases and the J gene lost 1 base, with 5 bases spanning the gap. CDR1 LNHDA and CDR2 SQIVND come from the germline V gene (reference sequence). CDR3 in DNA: TGTGCCAGTAGCAGGGGCACAGATACGCAGTATTTT. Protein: CASSRGTDTQYF.

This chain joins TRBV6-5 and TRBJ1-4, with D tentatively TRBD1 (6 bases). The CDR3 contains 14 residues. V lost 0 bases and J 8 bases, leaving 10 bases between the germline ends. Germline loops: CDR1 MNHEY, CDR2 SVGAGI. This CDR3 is CASSYSRGLEKLFF. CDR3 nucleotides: TGTGCCAGCAGTTACTCCCGGGGGCTCGAAAAACTGTTTTTT.

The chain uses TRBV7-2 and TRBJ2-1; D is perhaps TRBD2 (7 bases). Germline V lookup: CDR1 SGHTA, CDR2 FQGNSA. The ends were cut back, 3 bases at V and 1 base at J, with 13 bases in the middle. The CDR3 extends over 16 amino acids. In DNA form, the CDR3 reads TGTGCCAGCAGCTTTCAAGCGGGACATTCCTACAATGAGCAGTTCTTC. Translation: CASSFQAGHSYNEQFF.

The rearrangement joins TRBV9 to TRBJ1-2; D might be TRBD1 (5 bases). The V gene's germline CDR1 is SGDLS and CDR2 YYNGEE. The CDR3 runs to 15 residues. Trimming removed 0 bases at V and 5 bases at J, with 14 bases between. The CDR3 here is CASSVVGGEGYGYTF. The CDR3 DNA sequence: TGTGCCAGCAGCGTAGTGGGAGGGGAAGGGTATGGCTACACCTTC. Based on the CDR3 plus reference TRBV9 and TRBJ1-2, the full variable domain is DSGVTQTPKHLITATGQRVTLRCSPRSGDLSVYWYQQSLDQGLQFLIQYYNGEERAKGNILERFSAQQFPDLHSELNLSSLELGDSALYFCASSVVGGEGYGYTFGSGTRLTVV.

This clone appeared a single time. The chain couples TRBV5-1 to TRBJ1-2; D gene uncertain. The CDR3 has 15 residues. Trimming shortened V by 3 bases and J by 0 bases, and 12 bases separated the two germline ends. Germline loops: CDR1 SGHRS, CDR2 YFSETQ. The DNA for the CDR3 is TGCGCCAGCAGCTCAGTCCCTGTCTCTAACTATGGCTACACCTTC. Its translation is CASSSVPVSNYGYTF.

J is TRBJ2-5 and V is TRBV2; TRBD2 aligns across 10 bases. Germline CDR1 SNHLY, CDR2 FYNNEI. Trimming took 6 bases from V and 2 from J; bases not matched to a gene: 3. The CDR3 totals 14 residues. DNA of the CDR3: TGTGCCAGCAGGCGACTAGCGGGTCAAGAGACCCAGTACTTC. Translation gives CASRRLAGQETQYF. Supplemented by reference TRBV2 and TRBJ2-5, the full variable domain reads EPEVTQTPSHQVTQMGQEVILRCVPISNHLYFYWYRQILGQKVEFLVSFYNNEISEKSEIFDDQFSVERPDGSNFTLKIRSTKLEDSAMYFCASRRLAGQETQYFGPGTRLLVL.

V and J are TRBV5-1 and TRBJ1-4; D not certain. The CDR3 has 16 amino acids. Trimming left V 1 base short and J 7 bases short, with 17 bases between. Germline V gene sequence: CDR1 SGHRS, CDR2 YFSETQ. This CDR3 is CASSLLSVVGSEKLFF. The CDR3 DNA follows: TGCGCCAGCAGCTTGTTGAGCGTCGTTGGAAGTGAAAAACTGTTTTTT.

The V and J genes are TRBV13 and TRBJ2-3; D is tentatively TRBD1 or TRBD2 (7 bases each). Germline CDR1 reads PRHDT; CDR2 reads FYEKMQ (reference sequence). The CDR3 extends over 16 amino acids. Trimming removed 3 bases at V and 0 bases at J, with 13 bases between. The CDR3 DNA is TGTGCCAGCAGCTTGGGGGGGACAGCTAGCACAGATACGCAGTATTTT. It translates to CASSLGGTASTDTQYF.

The CDR3 here is CASSEVGGGNTIYF. The CDR3 region has the DNA TGTGCCAGCAGTGAAGTAGGGGGCGGAAACACCATATATTTT. The chain has TRBV2 and TRBJ1-3; TRBD1 aligns across 7 bases. Trimming took 1 base from V and 4 from J; bases not matched to a gene: 1. The germline gives CDR1 SNHLY, CDR2 FYNNEI. The CDR3 is 14 residues long. The variable domain in full, with the rest retrieved from reference TRBV2 and TRBJ1-3, is EPEVTQTPSHQVTQMGQEVILRCVPISNHLYFYWYRQILGQKVEFLVSFYNNEISEKSEIFDDQFSVERPDGSNFTLKIRSTKLEDSAMYFCASSEVGGGNTIYFGEGSWLTVV.

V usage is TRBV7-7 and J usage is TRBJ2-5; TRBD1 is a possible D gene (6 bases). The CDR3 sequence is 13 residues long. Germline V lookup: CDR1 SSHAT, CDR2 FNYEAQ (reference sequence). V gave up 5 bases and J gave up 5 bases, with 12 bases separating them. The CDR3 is CASSLRGAETQYF. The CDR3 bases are TGTGCCAGCAGCCTCAGGGGTGCTGAGACCCAGTACTTC.

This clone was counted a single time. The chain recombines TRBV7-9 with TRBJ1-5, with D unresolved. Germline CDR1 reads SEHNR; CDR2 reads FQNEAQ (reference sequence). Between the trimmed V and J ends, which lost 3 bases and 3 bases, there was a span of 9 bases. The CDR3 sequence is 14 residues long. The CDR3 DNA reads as TGTGCCAGCAGCTTTCTTGGTGACAATCAGCCCCAGCATTTT. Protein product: CASSFLGDNQPQHF. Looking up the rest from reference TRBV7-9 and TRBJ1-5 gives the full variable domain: DTGVSQNPRHKITKRGQNVTFRCDPISEHNRLYWYRQTLGQGPEFLTYFQNEAQLEKSRLLSDRFSAERPKGSFSTLEIQRTEQGDSAMYLCASSFLGDNQPQHFGDGTRLSIL.

Here the CDR3 reads CASSTFSGSSYNEQFF. DNA for the CDR3: TGTGCCAGCAGTACCTTTAGCGGGAGCTCCTACAATGAGCAGTTCTTC. The rearrangement uses TRBV6-6 and TRBJ2-1; 9 positions agree with TRBD2. CDR1 MNHNY and CDR2 SVGAGI come from the germline V gene (reference sequence). CDR3 size: 16 residues. Trimming took 5 bases from V and 0 from J; bases not matched to a gene: 5.

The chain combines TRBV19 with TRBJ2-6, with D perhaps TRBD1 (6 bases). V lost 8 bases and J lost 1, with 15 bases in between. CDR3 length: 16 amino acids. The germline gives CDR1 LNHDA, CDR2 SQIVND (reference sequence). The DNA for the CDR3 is TGTGCCAGTGGATACAGGGCTGGTTCTGGGGCCAACGTCCTGACTTTC. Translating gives CASGYRAGSGANVLTF.

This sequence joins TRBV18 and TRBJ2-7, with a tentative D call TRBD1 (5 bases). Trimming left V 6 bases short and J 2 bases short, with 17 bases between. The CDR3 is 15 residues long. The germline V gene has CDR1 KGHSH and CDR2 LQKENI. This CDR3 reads CASSLGQAPTYEQYF. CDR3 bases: TGTGCCAGCTCGCTCGGACAAGCTCCCACCTACGAGCAGTACTTC.

This CDR3 reads CASGLVLGTASSGANVLTF. CDR3 sequence (DNA): TGTGCTAGTGGTTTGGTACTAGGGACAGCCTCCTCTGGGGCCAACGTCCTGACTTTC. The gene calls are TRBV12-5 and TRBJ2-6, with 7 bases fitting TRBD1. Germline V lookup: CDR1 LGHNT, CDR2 FRNRAP. The CDR3 covers 19 residues. V was clipped by 0 bases and J by 0 bases; unmatched bases: 8.

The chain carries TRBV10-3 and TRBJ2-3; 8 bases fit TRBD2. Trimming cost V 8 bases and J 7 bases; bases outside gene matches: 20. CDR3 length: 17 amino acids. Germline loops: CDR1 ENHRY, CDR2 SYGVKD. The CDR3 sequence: CAIGFLLKGRGEYTQYF. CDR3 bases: TGTGCCATCGGATTCTTGCTTAAGGGGCGGGGGGAATATACGCAGTATTTT.

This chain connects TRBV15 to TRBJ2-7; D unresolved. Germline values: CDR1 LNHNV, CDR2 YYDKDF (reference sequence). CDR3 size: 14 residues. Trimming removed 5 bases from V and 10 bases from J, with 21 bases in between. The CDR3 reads CATSGRVLDLGQYF. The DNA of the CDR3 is TGTGCCACCAGCGGCCGGGTCCTTGACTTAGGACAGTACTTC.